Listed here are 30 T cell receptor beta chains from one sample, sequenced in a study of blood T cell repertoires in COVID-19. Produced via immunoSEQ multiplex PCR; TCRdb's table is partial and in-frame only. The table includes some 150,000 clones, roughly 88% detected once. Sequenced input: PBMCs or T cells enriched from blood (not recorded which). These receptors came from a man in his fifties who had recovered from COVID-19.

This clone was counted once. J is TRBJ1-2 and V is TRBV30; tentative D call: TRBD1 (5 bases). Germline V gene data show CDR1 as GTSNPN and CDR2 as SVGIG (reference sequence). V was pared by 0 bases and J by 7 bases, with 12 bases between. The CDR3 is made up of 13 amino acids. CDR3 sequence: CAWSVGQGFGYTF. The CDR3 coding sequence is TGTGCCTGGAGTGTGGGCCAGGGTTTTGGCTACACCTTC.

This sequence joins TRBV21-1 and TRBJ2-5; the D call in the table, TRBD1, was not verified against the DNA. TRBV21-1 has pseudogene status. This CDR3 spans 15 amino acids. CDR3 DNA sequence: TGTGCCAGCAGCATTCACCGGGACAACCAAGAGACCCAGTACTTC. This gives the protein CASSIHRDNQETQYF.

In its sample, this clone was seen a few times. The rearrangement joins TRBV18 to TRBJ2-7; 7 bases fit TRBD1. This CDR3 comprises 14 residues. Germline values: CDR1 KGHSH, CDR2 LQKENI. V was clipped by 6 bases and J by 5 bases; unmatched bases: 10. The CDR3 coding sequence is TGTGCCAGCTCGGTCCTAGGGACAGCTCACGAGCAGTACTTC. Encoded protein: CASSVLGTAHEQYF.

V and J are TRBV23-1 and TRBJ2-2, with TRBD2 matching over 10 bases. Being an ORF, TRBV23-1 has a function that is uncertain. This CDR3 is built from 17 residues. V was pared by 4 bases and J by 1 base, with 6 bases of the junction left unmatched. For the CDR3, the DNA is TGCGCCAGCAGTCGAGCGACTAGCGGGCGGAACACCGGGGAGCTGTTTTTT. This encodes CASSRATSGRNTGELFF.

CDR3 coding DNA: TGTGCCAGCAGCGGGGGGGGTGAGGCTCAGCCCCAGCATTTT. Translation gives CASSGGGEAQPQHF. The V call is TRBV28, the J call TRBJ1-5; perhaps TRBD1 as D (5 bases). CDR3 length: 14 amino acids. V was pared by 6 bases and J by 6 bases, with 15 bases between. CDR1 and CDR2 from the germline V gene are MDHEN and SYDVKM.

This chain's CDR3 is CASTPRAVNTEAFF. The CDR3 DNA sequence: TGTGCCAGCACCCCCAGGGCGGTGAACACTGAAGCTTTCTTT. This chain connects TRBV6-5 to TRBJ1-1; the D gene is possibly TRBD1 (5 bases). The CDR3 spans 14 residues. In germline, CDR1 is MNHEY, CDR2 SVGAGI. The V gene lost 7 bases and the J gene lost 0 bases, with 12 bases spanning the gap.

The rearrangement joins TRBV30 to TRBJ2-1; 13 bases are shared with TRBD2. This CDR3 is 16 amino acids long. Germline CDR1 GTSNPN, CDR2 SVGIG (reference sequence). V was pared by 3 bases and J by 0 bases, with 2 bases of the junction left unmatched. The CDR3 nucleotides are TGTGCCTGGAGGGGACTAGCGGGAATCTCCTACAATGAGCAGTTCTTC. This encodes CAWRGLAGISYNEQFF.

This clone has a handful of counts. The gene calls are TRBV19 and TRBJ2-6, with D possibly matching TRBD2 (6 bases). The CDR3 extends over 19 amino acids. Trimming left V 5 bases short and J 2 bases short, with 22 bases between. The V gene's germline CDR1 is LNHDA and CDR2 SQIVND (reference sequence). DNA for the CDR3: TGTGCCAGTAGTCCCTCATTGGCTAGCGTCCTTCCTGGGGCCAACGTCCTGACTTTC. This codes for CASSPSLASVLPGANVLTF.

This chain joins TRBV28 and TRBJ1-3; TRBD1 is a possible D gene (6 bases). Germline V gene data show CDR1 as MDHEN and CDR2 as SYDVKM. The CDR3 is made up of 17 amino acids. Trimming removed 3 bases from V and 0 bases from J, with 15 bases in between. CDR3: CASSFGGGQSSGNTIYF. The CDR3 nucleotides read TGTGCCAGCAGTTTTGGTGGCGGACAGTCCTCTGGAAACACCATATATTTT.

The chain joins TRBV19 to TRBJ1-5; 8 nucleotides line up with TRBD1. The germline V gene encodes CDR1 LNHDA and CDR2 SQIVND (reference sequence). This CDR3 has 16 residues. J gave up 2 bases and V 6 bases, and 9 bases lay outside the gene matches. The CDR3 here is CASSKDWTGRNQPQHF. CDR3 nucleotides: TGTGCCAGTAGCAAAGATTGGACAGGGCGCAATCAGCCCCAGCATTTT.

This chain links TRBV7-2 with TRBJ1-2; 9 bases are a match to TRBD1. Germline loops: CDR1 SGHTA, CDR2 FQGNSA. Unmatched junction bases numbered 6, after V lost 5 bases and J lost 8 bases. CDR3 length: 13 amino acids. The CDR3 loop is CASSQQGATGYTF. CDR3 bases: TGTGCCAGCAGCCAACAGGGGGCTACCGGCTACACCTTC.

This rearrangement joins TRBV5-4 to TRBJ2-6; 13 nucleotides match TRBD2. V shed 4 bases, J shed 2 bases, and the junction held 3 bases outside the gene matches. CDR1 and CDR2 from the germline V gene are SGHNT and YYREEE (reference sequence). The CDR3 runs 17 residues. CDR3 protein: CASSPGLAGTGANVLTF. The CDR3 nucleotides read TGTGCCAGCAGCCCGGGACTAGCGGGAACTGGGGCCAACGTCCTGACTTTC.

The rearrangement joins TRBV6-5 to TRBJ1-3; the D gene is possibly TRBD1 (5 bases). The germline V gene has CDR1 MNHEY and CDR2 SVGAGI. This CDR3 is 15 amino acids long. V lost 6 bases and J 0 bases, leaving 12 bases between the germline ends. The CDR3 spells CASRRRGDSGNTIYF. The CDR3 coding sequence is TGTGCCAGCAGAAGGAGGGGAGACTCTGGAAACACCATATATTTT.

The chain carries TRBV18 and TRBJ2-7; the D is unclear. The CDR3 covers 15 residues. Trimming removed 0 bases from V and 2 bases from J, with 11 bases in between. CDR1 and CDR2 from the germline V gene are KGHSH and LQKENI. CDR3 DNA: TGTGCCAGCTCACCACCGGTACGCCAGGCCTACGAGCAGTACTTC. Protein: CASSPPVRQAYEQYF.

This clone was seen only a few times. The V call is TRBV7-9, the J call TRBJ1-2, with D perhaps TRBD1 (5 bases). Germline CDR1 and CDR2: SEHNR and FQNEAQ (reference sequence). The CDR3 has 13 amino acids. Trimming cost V 7 bases and J 2 bases, with 11 bases left between them. The chain's CDR3 is CASNPSGNYGYTF. CDR3 in DNA: TGTGCCAGCAATCCGTCAGGGAACTATGGCTACACCTTC.

This chain connects TRBV19 to TRBJ2-3; D call uncertain. Between the trimmed V and J ends, which lost 5 bases and 4 bases, there was a span of 7 bases. CDR1 LNHDA and CDR2 SQIVND come from the germline V gene (reference sequence). The CDR3 totals 12 residues. The CDR3 DNA follows: TGTGCCAGTAGTTCCCGGGCAGATACGCAGTATTTT. This translates into CASSSRADTQYF.

The CDR3 nucleotides are TGTGCCAGCAGCTTGGAGTTAAGCGGCACAGATACGCAGTATTTT. Protein: CASSLELSGTDTQYF. This chain connects TRBV7-9 to TRBJ2-3; D is ambiguous. Trimming left V 3 bases short and J 1 base short, with 11 bases between. In germline, CDR1 is SEHNR, CDR2 FQNEAQ (reference sequence). The CDR3 has 15 residues.

This chain uses TRBV28 with TRBJ1-2; possible D gene TRBD1, 5 bases. CDR3 length: 15 residues. Trimming left V 2 bases short and J 1 base short, with 11 bases between. Germline V lookup: CDR1 MDHEN, CDR2 SYDVKM. The CDR3 DNA sequence: TGTGCCAGCAGTTTAGCCAGGGAGGATAACTATGGCTACACCTTC. This encodes CASSLAREDNYGYTF.

About this clone itself: The sample contains more than one DNA sequence encoding this CDR3. This chain joins TRBV12-3 or TRBV12-4 and TRBJ2-5; D perhaps matches TRBD2 (6 bases). This CDR3 comprises 11 residues. V was pared by 5 bases and J by 5 bases, with 6 bases between. This CDR3 is CASSRGETQYF. DNA of the CDR3: TGTGCCAGCAGTCGGGGGGAGACCCAGTACTTC.

V is TRBV6-2 or TRBV6-3 and J is TRBJ2-5; a possible D gene is TRBD1 (5 bases). Deletions cut 3 bases from V and 2 bases from J, with 16 bases between. Germline-derived CDR1 and CDR2 are MNHEY and SVGEGT. This CDR3 is 16 amino acids long. The CDR3 sequence: CASSYRPGALQETQYF. As DNA, the CDR3 is TGTGCCAGCAGTTATCGTCCTGGGGCCCTACAAGAGACCCAGTACTTC.

About this clone itself: Other nucleotide sequences from this sample produce the same CDR3. The genes are TRBV7-2 and TRBJ1-2; tentatively, D is TRBD1 (5 bases). The CDR3 consists of 14 residues. Trimming removed 2 bases from V and 1 base from J, with 8 bases in between. Germline lookup yields CDR1 SGHTA and CDR2 FQGNSA. DNA of the CDR3: TGTGCCAGCAGCTTATCCGGGGGTAACTATGGCTACACCTTC. It is translated as CASSLSGGNYGYTF.

This clone appeared a few times. The rearrangement joins TRBV12-3 or TRBV12-4 to TRBJ2-7; D is possibly TRBD2 (5 bases). The CDR3 spans 13 residues. With 5 bases removed from V and 2 bases from J, the gap between germline ends came to 10 bases. CDR3 nucleotide sequence: TGTGCCAGCAGTCCTCGGGAAGCCTACGAGCAGTACTTC. Translating gives CASSPREAYEQYF.

The chain carries TRBV3-1 (or the pseudogene TRBV3-2) and TRBJ2-7, with 9 bases fitting TRBD1. Germline values: CDR1 LGHDT, CDR2 YNNKEL (reference sequence). The CDR3 extends over 16 amino acids. Trimming at V came to 0 bases and at J to 1 base, leaving 4 bases not matched to a gene. The CDR3 reads CASSQDKGTGSYEQYF. The CDR3 nucleotides read TGTGCCAGCAGCCAAGACAAGGGGACAGGGTCCTACGAGCAGTACTTC.

The rearrangement joins TRBV4-3 to TRBJ1-1, with TRBD1 as a possible D gene (5 bases). The CDR3 contains 15 residues. V dropped 2 bases and J dropped 4 bases, with 14 bases sitting between them. CDR1 is LGHNA, CDR2 YSLEER, per germline. The CDR3 region is CASSQKYGGGTEAFF. For the CDR3, the DNA is TGCGCCAGCAGCCAAAAATATGGGGGGGGCACTGAAGCTTTCTTT.

The chain recombines TRBV28 with TRBJ1-5; D is unclear. The CDR3 length is 14 residues. The V gene's germline CDR1 is MDHEN and CDR2 SYDVKM. Trimming removed 3 bases at V and 4 bases at J, with 10 bases between. The CDR3 here is CASSFLDSNQPQHF. In DNA, the CDR3 is TGTGCCAGCAGTTTCTTGGACTCGAATCAGCCCCAGCATTTT.

The V and J genes are TRBV6-5 and TRBJ1-1; 7 nucleotides line up with TRBD1. Germline CDR1 and CDR2: MNHEY and SVGAGI. J gave up 2 bases and V 7 bases, and 7 bases lay outside the gene matches. There are 14 residues in the CDR3. The CDR3 region is CASKSQGKNTEAFF. CDR3 coding DNA: TGTGCCAGCAAATCACAGGGGAAAAACACTGAAGCTTTCTTT.

The gene calls are TRBV18 and TRBJ1-5; 9 positions agree with TRBD1. The V segment lost 0 bases and the J segment 6 bases; nucleotides outside the gene matches: 12. This CDR3 contains 18 residues. CDR1 is KGHSH, CDR2 LQKENI, per germline. The CDR3 loop is CASSPPGFWTGVTQPQHF. CDR3 coding DNA: TGTGCCAGCTCACCACCGGGGTTTTGGACAGGGGTAACTCAGCCCCAGCATTTT.

The chain links TRBV28 to TRBJ1-1; D perhaps matches TRBD1 (5 bases). Germline CDR1 MDHEN, CDR2 SYDVKM. V was pared by 3 bases and J by 0 bases, with 11 bases between. The CDR3 contains 15 residues. The CDR3 loop is CASSLGGSMNTEAFF. The CDR3 DNA sequence: TGTGCCAGCAGTTTGGGGGGGTCGATGAACACTGAAGCTTTCTTT.

Only one count was recorded for this clone. This chain links TRBV19 with TRBJ1-3; TRBD1 might be the D (6 bases). In germline, CDR1 is LNHDA, CDR2 SQIVND (reference sequence). V was pared by 8 bases and J by 2 bases, with 19 bases between. CDR3 length: 16 amino acids. CDR3 in amino acids: CASSAGDFSAGNTIYF. For the CDR3, the DNA is TGTGCCAGTTCCGCAGGGGATTTTTCGGCTGGAAACACCATATATTTT.

About this clone itself: Germline is not matched at one junction end, which may reflect a read error. This chain joins TRBV7-2 and TRBJ2-1; tentative D call: TRBD2 (6 bases). The CDR3 runs 14 residues. Germline values: CDR1 SGHTA, CDR2 FQGNSA. CDR3 sequence (DNA): TGTGCCAGCAGCCAGGACTACTCCTCCAATGAGCAGTTCTTC. Amino acids: CASSQDYSSNEQFF. The full variable domain, with the rest looked up from reference TRBV7-2 and TRBJ2-1, is GAGVSQSPSNKVTEKGKDVELRCDPISGHTALYWYRQSLGQGLEFLIYFQGNSAPDKSGLPSDRFSAERTGGSVSTLTIQRTQQEDSAVYLCASSQDYSSNEQFFGPGTRLTVL.